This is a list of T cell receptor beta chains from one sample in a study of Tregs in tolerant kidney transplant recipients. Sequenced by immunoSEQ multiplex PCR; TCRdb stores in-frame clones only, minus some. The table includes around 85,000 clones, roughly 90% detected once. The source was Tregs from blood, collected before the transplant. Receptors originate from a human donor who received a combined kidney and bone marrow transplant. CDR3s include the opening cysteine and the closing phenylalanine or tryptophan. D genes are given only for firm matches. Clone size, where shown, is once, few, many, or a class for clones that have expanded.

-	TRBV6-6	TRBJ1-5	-	TGTGCCAGCAGTGATGGCAATCAGCCCCAGCATTTT	CASSDGNQPQHF
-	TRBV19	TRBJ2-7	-	TGTGCCAGCGGGACCGGGCTTTCCTACGAGCAGTACTTC	CASGTGLSYEQYF
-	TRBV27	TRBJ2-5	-	TGTGCCAGCAGTCCCAGTGGAACTTTCCAAGAGACCCAGTACTTC	CASSPSGTFQETQYF
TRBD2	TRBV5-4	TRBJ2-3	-	TGTGCCAGCAGCCCAGCCGGGACTAGCGGCACAGATACGCAGTATTTT	CASSPAGTSGTDTQYF
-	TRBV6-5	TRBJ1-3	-	TGTGCCAGCAGTCGGGACGGGTACTCTGGAAACACCATATATTTT	CASSRDGYSGNTIYF
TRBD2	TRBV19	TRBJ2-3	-	TGTGCCAGTAGTATGTCCCTAGCGGGTCCCGGTGGGGATACGCAGTATTTT	CASSMSLAGPGGDTQYF
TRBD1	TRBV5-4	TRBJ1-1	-	TGTGCCAGCAGCCTCAACAGGGGAGGGTCGAACACTGAAGCTTTCTTT	CASSLNRGGSNTEAFF
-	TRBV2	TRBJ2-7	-	TGTGCCAGCAGTGTTAGGCTAGCCGTATCCTACGAGCAGTACTTC	CASSVRLAVSYEQYF
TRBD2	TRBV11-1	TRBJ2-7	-	TGTGCCAGCAGCAAGGGGGTTAGCGGGAGCACCGCCTACGAGCAGTACTTC	CASSKGVSGSTAYEQYF
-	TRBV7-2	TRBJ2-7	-	TGTGCCAGCAGCTTAAGAAGGTCCTACGAGCAGTACTTC	CASSLRRSYEQYF
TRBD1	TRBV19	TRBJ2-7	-	TGTGCCAGTAGTCGAGGACAGGCCTTCTCCTACGAGCAGTACTTC	CASSRGQAFSYEQYF
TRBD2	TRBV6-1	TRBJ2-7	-	TGTGCCAGCAGAACGACTAGCGGGGGATTCGAGCAGTACTTC	CASRTTSGGFEQYF
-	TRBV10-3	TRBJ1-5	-	TGTGCCATCAGTGAGTCGGGAGCCAGCAATCAGCCCCAGCATTTT	CAISESGASNQPQHF
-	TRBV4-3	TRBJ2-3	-	TGCGCCAGCAGCCATGGCAGGGCGAGCACAGATACGCAGTATTTT	CASSHGRASTDTQYF
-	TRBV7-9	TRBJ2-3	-	TGTGCCAGCAGTTACAGGCCAGATACGCAGTATTTT	CASSYRPDTQYF
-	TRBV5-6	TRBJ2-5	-	TGTGCCAGCAGCTACCGACAGGCGGGAGAGACCCAGTACTTC	CASSYRQAGETQYF
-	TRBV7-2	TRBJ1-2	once	TGTGCCAGCAGCTTCCAGGGTGGTGACTATGGCTACACCTTC	CASSFQGGDYGYTF
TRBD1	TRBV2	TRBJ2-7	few	TGTGCCGGGGGGACAGGGGATACCTACGAGCAGTACTTC	CAGGTGDTYEQYF